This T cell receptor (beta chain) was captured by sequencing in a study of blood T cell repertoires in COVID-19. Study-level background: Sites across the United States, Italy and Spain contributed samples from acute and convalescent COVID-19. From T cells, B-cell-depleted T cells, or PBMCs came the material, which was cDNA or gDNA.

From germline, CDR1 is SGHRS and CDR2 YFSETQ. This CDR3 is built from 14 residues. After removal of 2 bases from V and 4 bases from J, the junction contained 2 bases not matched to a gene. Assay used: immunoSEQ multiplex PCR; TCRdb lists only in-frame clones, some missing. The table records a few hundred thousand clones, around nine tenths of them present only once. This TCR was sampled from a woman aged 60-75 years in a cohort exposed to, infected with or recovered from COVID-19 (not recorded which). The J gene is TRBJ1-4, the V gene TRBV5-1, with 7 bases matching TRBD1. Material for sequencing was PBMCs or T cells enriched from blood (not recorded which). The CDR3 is CASSLGTVNEKLFF. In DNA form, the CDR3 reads TGCGCCAGCAGCTTAGGGACAGTTAATGAAAAACTGTTTTTT.